What follows describes a single TCR beta chain. This record comes from a study of cytomegalovirus exposure and HLA in healthy donors. On the study more broadly: Genotyping showed 81% of 398 donors falling in the Caucasian-associated ancestry cluster.

60 Vbeta and 13 Jbeta primers were used in PCR. Repertoires were generated with immunoSEQ multiplex PCR, while TCRdb's copy carries only in-frame clones and drops some. Of 100,000 to 150,000 clones detected, roughly three quarters appear once; the ten largest clones hold approximately 0.86%. The V gene's germline CDR1 is MNHEY and CDR2 SMNVEV (reference sequence). V lost 5 bases, J lost 3 bases, and 3 bases stayed unmatched. The CDR3 runs 15 residues. Specimen: PBMCs. The V call is TRBV27, the J call TRBJ2-1; TRBD2 matches at 11 bases. This receptor was obtained from a woman aged 55-75 years in good health and CMV-seronegative. The CDR3 bases are TGTGCCAGCAGTATAGGACTAGCGGGCTACAATGAGCAGTTCTTC. Its protein product is CASSIGLAGYNEQFF.